This TCR beta chain was identified in a study of shared clonotypes between healthy human individuals. V lost 6 bases to trimming and J lost 3 bases, with 14 bases between them. Germline CDR1 reads SGHAT; CDR2 reads FQNNGV. This CDR3 spans 15 amino acids. TCRdb's copy holds only in-frame clones and misses some; the assay was immunoSEQ multiplex PCR. The table lists 2.5 million or so clones, about 92% of them singletons. This clonotype was obtained from a man between 18 and 35 years old in good health. Sequencing used naive CD4+ T cells sorted from blood. The subset was: CD45RA+ positively selected. The chain has TRBV11-2 and TRBJ1-4; tentative D call: TRBD1 (6 bases). The DNA of the CDR3 is TGTGCCAGCAGGTCCACAGGGTGGTCTAATGAAAAACTGTTTTTT. Translated: CASRSTGWSNEKLFF.